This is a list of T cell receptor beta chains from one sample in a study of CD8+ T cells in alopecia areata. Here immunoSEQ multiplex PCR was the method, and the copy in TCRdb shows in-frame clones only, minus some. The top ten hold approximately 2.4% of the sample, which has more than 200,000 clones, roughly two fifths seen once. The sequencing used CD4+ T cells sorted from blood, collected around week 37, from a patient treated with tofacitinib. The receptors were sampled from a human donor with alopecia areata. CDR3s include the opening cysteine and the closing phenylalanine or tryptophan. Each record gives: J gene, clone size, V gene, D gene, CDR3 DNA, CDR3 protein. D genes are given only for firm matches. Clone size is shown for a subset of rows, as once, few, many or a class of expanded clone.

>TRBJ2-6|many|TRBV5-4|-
TGTGCCAGCAGCGACGTCCCTGGGGCCAACGTCCTGACTTTC
CASSDVPGANVLTF
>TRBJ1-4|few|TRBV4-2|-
TGTGCCAGCAGCCAAGCCCGTGGAGGGTTGGATGAAAAACTGTTTTTT
CASSQARGGLDEKLFF
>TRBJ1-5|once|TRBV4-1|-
TGCGCCAGCAGCCCCGACGGCCTCGGGCGTCAGCCCCAGCATTTT
CASSPDGLGRQPQHF
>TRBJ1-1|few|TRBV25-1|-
TGTGCCAGCATAGGGTTTACGAACACTGAAGCTTTCTTT
CASIGFTNTEAFF
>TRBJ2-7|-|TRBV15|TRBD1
TGTGCCACCAGCAGAGCCCCGGGACAGACCTACGAGCAGTACTTC
CATSRAPGQTYEQYF
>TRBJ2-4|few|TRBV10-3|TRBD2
TGTGCCATCAGTGAGACTAGCGGGAGTGGGAACATTCAGTACTTC
CAISETSGSGNIQYF
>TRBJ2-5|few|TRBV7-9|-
TGTGCCAGCAGCTTAAGGGGGTACCAAGAGACCCAGTACTTC
CASSLRGYQETQYF
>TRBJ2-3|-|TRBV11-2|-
TGTGCCAGCAGCTTCTTAAGTCTCAGCGGGACAGATACGCAGTATTTT
CASSFLSLSGTDTQYF
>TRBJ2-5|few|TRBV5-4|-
TGTGCCAGCAGCCAGCGTGGACGGAGCGTAGGGGAGACCCAGTACTTC
CASSQRGRSVGETQYF
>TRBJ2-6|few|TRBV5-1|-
TGCGCCAGCAGCTTGGGGAGGGGAGCGAACTCCGGGGCCAACGTCCTGACTTTC
CASSLGRGANSGANVLTF
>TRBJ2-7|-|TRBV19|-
TGTGCCAGTAGTATTCTCCGGGGACCCACCTACGAGCAGTACTTC
CASSILRGPTYEQYF
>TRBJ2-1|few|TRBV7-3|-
TGTGCCAGCAGCCTACCCCCGTATGAGCAGTTCTTC
CASSLPPYEQFF
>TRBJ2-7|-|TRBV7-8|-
TGTGCCAGCAGCCTCAGGGAAGAGATCTACGAGCAGTACTTC
CASSLREEIYEQYF
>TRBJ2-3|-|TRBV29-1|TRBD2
TGCAGCACGGGACTAGCGGCACCAGATACGCAGTATTTT
CSTGLAAPDTQYF
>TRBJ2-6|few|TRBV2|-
TGTGCCAGCAGTGAAGATGGGGGCTCTGGGGCCAACGTCCTGACTTTC
CASSEDGGSGANVLTF
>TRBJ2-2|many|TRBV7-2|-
TGTGCCAGCAGCTTAGTATCAACCGGGGAGCTGTTTTTT
CASSLVSTGELFF
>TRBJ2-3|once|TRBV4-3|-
TGCGCCAGCAGCCAAGTGGGAGGCTCCACAGATACGCAGTATTTT
CASSQVGGSTDTQYF
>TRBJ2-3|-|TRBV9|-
TGTGCCAGCAGCGTTGGCAGAAGCACAGATACGCAGTATTTT
CASSVGRSTDTQYF
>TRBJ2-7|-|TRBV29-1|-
TGCAGCGGGGAGGTGGTAGGCGAGCAGTACTTC
CSGEVVGEQYF
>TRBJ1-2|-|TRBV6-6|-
TGTGCCACCAACCCGTCAGGGTCCTATGGCTACACCTTC
CATNPSGSYGYTF
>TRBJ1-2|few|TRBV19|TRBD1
TGTGCCACCCAACGGGACAGGGGAGACTATGGCTACACCTTC
CATQRDRGDYGYTF
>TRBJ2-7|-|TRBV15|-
TGTGCCACCAGCAGAGTGTCCGGGACGGGCTTCTACGAGCAGTACTTC
CATSRVSGTGFYEQYF
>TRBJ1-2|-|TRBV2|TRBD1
TGTGCCAGCAGCCCCCGGACAGGGGTAAGGGGCTACACCTTC
CASSPRTGVRGYTF
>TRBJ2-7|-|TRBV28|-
TGTGCCGTGGGGCAGGGGGGAACCTACGAGCAGTACTTC
CAVGQGGTYEQYF
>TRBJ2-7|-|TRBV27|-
TGTGCCAGCAGTTTATCGAACAGCCACTATGAGCAGTACTTC
CASSLSNSHYEQYF
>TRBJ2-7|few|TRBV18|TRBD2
TGTGCCAGCTCGCAGACTAGCGGGAGTAGGTACGAGCAGTACTTC
CASSQTSGSRYEQYF
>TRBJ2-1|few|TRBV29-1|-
TGCAGCGTTGGTGACTACCTCAATGAGCAGTTCTTC
CSVGDYLNEQFF
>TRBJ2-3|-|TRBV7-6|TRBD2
TGTGCCAGCAGCCCCTTCGGGGGGAGGAGCACAGATACGCAGTATTTT
CASSPFGGRSTDTQYF
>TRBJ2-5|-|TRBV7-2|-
TGTGCCAGCAGCCTAGGCGGGGGCTGGGAGACCCAGTACTTC
CASSLGGGWETQYF
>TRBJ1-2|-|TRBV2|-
TGTGCCAGCAGTGAATTAATGTTTGCGTGGCCCGCAGGCTACACCTTC
CASSELMFAWPAGYTF
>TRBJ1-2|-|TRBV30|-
TGTGCCTGGAGTGTCGAAGGGGCGTATGGCTACACCTTC
CAWSVEGAYGYTF
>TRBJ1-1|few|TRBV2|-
TGTGCCAGCAGTGAAGTTTGGGGGGCGGGTTTCTTT
CASSEVWGAGFF
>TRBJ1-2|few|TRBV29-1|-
TGCAGCGTCGAACAGGAGGGAGATTATGGCTACACCTTC
CSVEQEGDYGYTF
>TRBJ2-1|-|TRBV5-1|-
TGCGCCAGCAGCTTGGGGGGGCTCAATGAGCAGTTCTTC
CASSLGGLNEQFF
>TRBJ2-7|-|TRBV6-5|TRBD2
TGTGCCAGCAGTTCTAGCGGGGTCTCCTACGAGCAGTACTTC
CASSSSGVSYEQYF
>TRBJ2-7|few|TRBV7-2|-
TGTGCCAGCAGCTTACAGGGAACCAACCCCTACGAGCAGTACTTC
CASSLQGTNPYEQYF